Each of the 14 T cell receptor beta chains below was sequenced from the same sample in a study of cytomegalovirus exposure and HLA in healthy donors. The PCR had 60 Vbeta and 13 Jbeta primers. TCRdb keeps only in-frame clones here, not all; method: immunoSEQ multiplex PCR. The sample contains 150,000 to 200,000 clones, roughly four fifths of which appear only once. Sequenced sample: PBMCs. Receptors were obtained from a man younger than 35 in good health and CMV-seronegative.

V usage is TRBV7-6 and J usage is TRBJ2-7; TRBD2 agrees at 7 bases. The CDR3 contains 15 residues. The V and J ends lost 0 bases and 0 bases, in that order; junction bases with no gene match: 2. Per the germline V gene, CDR1 is SGHVS and CDR2 is FNYEAQ. The DNA of the CDR3 is TGTGCCAGCAGCTTAGCTAGCGGGTTCTCCTACGAGCAGTACTTC. It yields the protein CASSLASGFSYEQYF.

The chain has TRBV27 and TRBJ2-7, with a weak D call TRBD2 (6 bases). Trimming removed 6 bases at V and 0 bases at J, with 15 bases between. CDR3 size: 15 residues. Germline V gene lookup returns CDR1 MNHEY and CDR2 SMNVEV (reference sequence). The CDR3 loop is CASSLGLPSSYEQYF. The CDR3 coding sequence is TGTGCCAGCAGCCTCGGACTACCAAGCTCCTACGAGCAGTACTTC.

The J gene is TRBJ1-1, the V gene TRBV27, with TRBD1 matching over 8 bases. The germline gives CDR1 MNHEY, CDR2 SMNVEV (reference sequence). The V and J ends lost 7 bases and 1 base, in that order; junction bases with no gene match: 5. The CDR3 is made up of 14 amino acids. In DNA, the CDR3 is TGTGCCAGCATTCCCGGGACAGGGAACACTGAAGCTTTCTTT. It is translated as CASIPGTGNTEAFF.

The rearrangement joins TRBV4-3 to TRBJ2-1, with TRBD2 matching over 14 bases. Trimming at V came to 4 bases and at J to 10 bases, leaving 6 bases not matched to a gene. Germline V lookup: CDR1 LGHNA, CDR2 YSLEER. CDR3 length: 15 residues. The DNA of the CDR3 is TGCGCCAGCAGCCGGGGACTAGCGGGAGCTCGGGAGCAGTTCTTC. Its translation: CASSRGLAGAREQFF.

The chain recombines TRBV29-1 with TRBJ2-5; 8 positions agree with TRBD2. The germline V gene encodes CDR1 SQVTM and CDR2 ANQGSEA. Germline trimming cut 4 bases from V and 2 bases from J; bases unmatched to any gene: 9. This CDR3 has 15 amino acids. The CDR3 spells CSVVRAGGLQETQYF. The CDR3 DNA follows: TGCAGCGTTGTTCGTGCGGGAGGACTTCAAGAGACCCAGTACTTC.

The chain combines TRBV4-1 with TRBJ2-1; TRBD2 agrees at 8 bases. Looked up from germline, CDR1 is MGHRA and CDR2 is YSYEKL. With 0 bases clipped from V and 12 bases from J, the junction kept 10 bases outside the gene matches. The CDR3 totals 15 residues. The CDR3 is CASSQDDRGGTRQFF. The CDR3 DNA sequence: TGCGCCAGCAGCCAAGATGACCGGGGGGGGACTCGGCAGTTCTTC.

The J gene is TRBJ2-6, the V gene TRBV18; TRBD1 matches at 7 bases. J gave up 0 bases and V 4 bases, and 12 bases lay outside the gene matches. This CDR3 has 19 residues. The germline V gene encodes CDR1 KGHSH and CDR2 LQKENI. Written as DNA, the CDR3 is TGTGCCAGCTCACATTCCGGGACAGACAGATCCTCTGGGGCCAACGTCCTGACTTTC. Protein: CASSHSGTDRSSGANVLTF. The full variable domain, with the rest looked up from reference TRBV18 and TRBJ2-6, is NAGVMQNPRHLVRRRGQEARLRCSPMKGHSHVYWYRQLPEEGLKFMVYLQKENIIDESGMPKERFSAEFPKEGPSILRIQQVVRGDSAAYFCASSHSGTDRSSGANVLTFGAGSRLTVL.

The gene calls are TRBV5-1 and TRBJ2-5; the match to TRBD2 covers 8 bases. The CDR3 runs to 15 residues. CDR1 is SGHRS, CDR2 YFSETQ, per germline. V was pared by 4 bases and J by 5 bases, with 10 bases of the junction left unmatched. The CDR3 DNA sequence: TGCGCCAGCAGCACACAGACTAGCGCGCGGGAGACCCAGTACTTC. Translation: CASSTQTSARETQYF.

The rearrangement joins TRBV29-1 to TRBJ2-7; tentative D call: TRBD2 (5 bases). With 1 base removed from V and 5 bases from J, the gap between germline ends came to 9 bases. Germline V gene lookup returns CDR1 SQVTM and CDR2 ANQGSEA. This CDR3 contains 12 residues. CDR3 in DNA: TGCAGCGTTGAAGGACTACTCGACGAGCAGTACTTC. Protein: CSVEGLLDEQYF.

The gene calls are TRBV7-6 and TRBJ2-7; maybe TRBD1 (5 bases). Germline loops: CDR1 SGHVS, CDR2 FNYEAQ. V gave up 5 bases and J gave up 5 bases, with 10 bases separating them. The CDR3 has 12 residues. CDR3 protein: CASSPIGDEQYF. In DNA, the CDR3 is TGTGCCAGCAGCCCGATAGGGGACGAGCAGTACTTC.

V and J are TRBV11-3 and TRBJ2-7; D is possibly TRBD1 (7 bases). V was shortened by 3 bases and J by 2 bases, with 14 bases between the two germline ends. The CDR3 covers 15 residues. The V gene's germline CDR1 is SGHNT and CDR2 YENEEA. The CDR3 DNA is TGTGCCAGCAGCTTGGAGGGACAGCTTCCCTACGAGCAGTACTTC. Its protein is CASSLEGQLPYEQYF. The variable domain in full, completed from reference TRBV11-3 and TRBJ2-7, reads EAGVVQSPRYKIIEKKQPVAFWCNPISGHNTLYWYLQNLGQGPELLIRYENEEAVDDSQLPKDRFSAERLKGVDSTLKIQPAELGDSAVYLCASSLEGQLPYEQYFGPGTRLTVT.

The rearrangement joins TRBV5-1 to TRBJ2-1; TRBD2 agrees at 11 bases. V lost 4 bases to trimming and J lost 4 bases; unmatched junction nucleotides: 4. The CDR3 sequence is 15 residues long. Germline CDR1 is SGHRS and CDR2 is YFSETQ. CDR3 bases: TGCGCCAGCAGCCGAACTAGCGGGGGTTACAATGAGCAGTTCTTC. As protein: CASSRTSGGYNEQFF. Drawing the rest from reference TRBV5-1 and TRBJ2-1, the complete variable domain is KAGVTQTPRYLIKTRGQQVTLSCSPISGHRSVSWYQQTPGQGLQFLFEYFSETQRNKGNFPGRFSGRQFSNSRSEMNVSTLELGDSALYLCASSRTSGGYNEQFFGPGTRLTVL.

V and J are TRBV13 and TRBJ2-5; D not resolved. Trimming took 5 bases from V and 5 from J, leaving 15 bases between them. Germline CDR1 PRHDT, CDR2 FYEKMQ (reference sequence). This CDR3 is 14 amino acids long. The CDR3 reads CASSPPPLRETQYF. In DNA form, the CDR3 reads TGTGCCAGCAGCCCACCGCCGCTCCGGGAGACCCAGTACTTC.

This clone was observed a handful of times. The chain carries TRBV2 and TRBJ2-2; the D gene is possibly TRBD2 (6 bases). Trimming took 8 bases from V and 7 from J, leaving 14 bases between them. CDR3 length: 13 residues. Germline V gene sequence: CDR1 SNHLY, CDR2 FYNNEI. The CDR3 spells CASQDGGGGELFF. The DNA for the CDR3 is TGTGCCAGCCAGGACGGGGGAGGCGGGGAGCTGTTTTTT. The whole variable domain, remainder taken from reference TRBV2 and TRBJ2-2, is EPEVTQTPSHQVTQMGQEVILRCVPISNHLYFYWYRQILGQKVEFLVSFYNNEISEKSEIFDDQFSVERPDGSNFTLKIRSTKLEDSAMYFCASQDGGGGELFFGEGSRLTVL.